This entry features one TCR beta chain sequence. Time point meaning: cycle 4 day 1 (C4D1), after less than seven weeks of nivolumab. The patients all showed relapse after autologous stem cell transplantation, while their brentuximab vedotin exposure varied. Profiled with immunoSEQ multiplex PCR; TCRdb holds only in-frame clones, not every one. The table includes about 16,000 clones, less than 75% detected once. This specimen belongs to a study of PD-1 blockade in classical Hodgkin lymphoma. The junction had 17 bases not matched to a gene; V was cut back by 5 bases and J by 5 bases. The CDR3 is made up of 17 amino acids. In germline, CDR1 is SGHKS, CDR2 YYEKEE (reference sequence).

Sequencing used peripheral blood mononuclear cells (PBMCs), obtained before the fourth cycle of nivolumab. The chain combines TRBV5-5 with TRBJ1-2; 8 bases align to TRBD1. The sequence was obtained from a human donor with classical Hodgkin lymphoma. This CDR3 is CASRSARGRLDKYGYTF. The CDR3 region has the DNA TGTGCCAGCAGATCTGCCAGGGGGCGGCTCGATAAGTATGGCTACACCTTC.